The clone carrying this T cell receptor (beta chain) was seen at least ten times. The target antigen is unknown. This sample is drawn from a study of CD8 T cells in ankylosing spondylitis. Study-wide results and limits: Seemingly characteristic of ankylosing spondylitis blood was a TCR beta motif consisting of about 8 highly homologous variants.

The CDR3 totals 16 residues. Germline V gene sequence: CDR1 SGHTA, CDR2 FQGNSA. The V segment lost 2 bases and the J segment 1 base; nucleotides outside the gene matches: 6. From the 5' RACE reads, TCRdb called clonotypes with MiXCR, one entry per CDR3 protein. This sample has fewer than 550,000 distinct CDR3 sequences; under 5.5% occur once, and the top ten carry roughly 3.5%. This chain joins TRBV7-2 and TRBJ2-3; 7 nucleotides match TRBD2. The sequenced sample consisted of blood, either unsorted or a sorted T cell fraction (not recorded which). This receptor was identified in a male donor with ankylosing spondylitis. DNA for the CDR3: TGTGCCAGCAGCTTAAGGCTAGCGGATGGCACAGATACGCAGTATTTT. This gives the protein CASSLRLADGTDTQYF.